The 26 T cell receptor beta chains in this list originate from one sample, sequenced in a study of T cells in women clearing cervical HPV infection. Profiled with immunoSEQ multiplex PCR; TCRdb holds only in-frame clones, not every one. Seen in this sample are around 33,000 clones; the ten most common clones hold under 4%. Sequencing was carried out using blood buffy coat. All receptors come from a woman aged 18-70 years with a cervical HPV16 infection that either progressed to CIN3+ or cleared (not recorded which).

A word on this clone: The CDR3 goes on 3 residues after the read ends, and that part is filled in from the germline J gene. The V call is TRBV20-1, the J call TRBJ2-5; 7 nucleotides align to TRBD2. Germline CDR1 reads DFQATT; CDR2 reads SNEGSKA (reference sequence). The CDR3 totals 16 residues. The V and J ends lost 0 bases and 1 base, in that order; junction bases with no gene match: 8. The CDR3 is CSARDLRVAGQETQYF. The sequenced CDR3 bases are TGCAGTGCTAGAGATCTAAGGGTAGCGGGCCAAGAGACC.

Worth noting for this clone: The junction differs from germline at one of its ends, possibly a read error. The read terminates 3 residues before the CDR3 end, so the remaining end is supplied by the germline J gene. This chain links TRBV5-1 with TRBJ2-2; 12 bases line up with TRBD1. CDR1 and CDR2 from the germline V gene are SGHRS and YFSETQ. The length of the CDR3 is 17 residues. Incomplete CDR3 DNA: TGCGCCAGCAGCGCCCGGGGACAGGGGGCGAATACCGGGGAG. The encoded protein is CASSARGQGANTGE. Given in full, the CDR3 is CASSARGQGANTGELFF.

Details on this clone: Read sequence stops 3 residues before the CDR3 end, and the germline J gene provides the missing end. J is TRBJ1-4 and V is TRBV7-9; TRBD1 agrees at 7 bases. The V gene's germline CDR1 is SEHNR and CDR2 FQNEAQ (reference sequence). The CDR3 has 15 residues. Trimming removed 5 bases from V and 4 bases from J; junction bases left unmatched: 7. The CDR3 sequence: CASSPEDRYNEKLFF. The sequenced CDR3 bases are TGTGCCAGCAGCCCAGAGGACAGGTATAATGAAAAA.

For this clone: The read halts 3 residues ahead of the CDR3 end, with the missing end drawn from the germline J gene. V usage is TRBV19 and J usage is TRBJ1-1, with a weak D call TRBD1 (6 bases). Germline-derived CDR1 and CDR2 are LNHDA and SQIVND (reference sequence). Trimming pared 6 bases from V and 4 bases from J, leaving 18 bases between. The CDR3 consists of 15 residues. This CDR3 is CASSPWSQGLTEAFF. The sequenced part of the CDR3 DNA is TGTGCCAGTAGCCCTTGGTCCCAGGGGCTCACTGAA. The full variable domain, its missing parts supplied by reference TRBV19 and TRBJ1-1, is DGGITQSPKYLFRKEGQNVTLSCEQNLNHDAMYWYRQDPGQGLRLIYYSQIVNDFQKGDIAEGYSVSREKKESFPLTVTSAQKNPTAFYLCASSPWSQGLTEAFFGQGTRLTVV.

In the case of this clone: The read gets to within 3 residues of the CDR3 end, and the germline J gene fills in the rest. V usage is TRBV7-6 and J usage is TRBJ1-1, with unresolved D. The V end was cut by 7 bases, the J end by 3 bases, with 18 bases between. CDR3 length: 15 amino acids. Germline values: CDR1 SGHVS, CDR2 FNYEAQ. This CDR3 is CASTPQAGVYTEAFF. The part of the CDR3 DNA that was read is TGTGCCAGCACCCCTCAGGCAGGTGTTTACACTGAA.

On this clone itself: The read ends 3 residues before the CDR3 terminus; that terminus is restored from the germline J gene. This sequence joins TRBV20-1 and TRBJ2-1; D gene unclear. The CDR3 consists of 13 residues. V gave up 0 bases and J gave up 7 bases, with 10 bases separating them. Germline lookup yields CDR1 DFQATT and CDR2 SNEGSKA (reference sequence). This CDR3 reads CSARDPTSNEQFF. The CDR3 bases that were read are TGCAGTGCTAGAGATCCGACATCTAATGAG.

On this clone itself: Read data end 3 residues before the CDR3 end; the end is taken from the germline J gene. The chain is built from TRBV14 and TRBJ1-2, with D hard to call. V dropped 1 base and J dropped 7 bases, with 4 bases sitting between them. The CDR3 is made up of 11 amino acids. Germline CDR1 and CDR2: SGHDN and FVKESK. CDR3 DNA, as far as it was read: TGTGCCAGCAGCCAAGCCGGTGGC. This codes for CASSQAGG. From start to end, the CDR3 is CASSQAGGYTF.

About this clone itself: The read gets to within 3 residues of the CDR3 end, and the germline J gene fills in the rest. The chain is built from TRBV13 and TRBJ1-2; TRBD1 aligns across 9 bases. V gave up 10 bases and J gave up 6 bases; unmatched junction bases: 6. The CDR3 covers 12 residues. Germline lookup yields CDR1 PRHDT and CDR2 FYEKMQ (reference sequence). The covered CDR3 bases are TGTGCCACCACAGGGGACAGGGATGGC. Translation: CATTGDRDG. Given in full, the CDR3 is CATTGDRDGYTF.

With regard to this clone: The CDR3 goes on 3 residues after the read ends, and that part is filled in from the germline J gene. The rearrangement links TRBV6-1 to TRBJ1-5; perhaps TRBD1 as D (6 bases). Germline V gene data show CDR1 as MNHNS and CDR2 as SASEGT. Trimming took off 2 bases at V and 4 bases at J, with 15 bases between the two ends. This CDR3 region has 16 residues. Partial CDR3 DNA: TGTGCCAGCAGTGAATGGAGGGGGGGGGAAAATCAGCCC. This codes for CASSEWRGGENQP. The whole CDR3 region reads CASSEWRGGENQPQHF.

Concerning this clone: The read terminates 3 residues ahead of where the CDR3 ends, so the germline J gene completes it. The rearrangement uses TRBV19 and TRBJ1-2; a weak D match, TRBD1 (5 bases). The CDR3 spans 14 residues. Trimming removed 8 bases at V and 5 bases at J, with 18 bases between. Germline V gene sequence: CDR1 LNHDA, CDR2 SQIVND (reference sequence). Incomplete CDR3 DNA: TGTGCCAGTTCTGAATGGGGCCGCTCATATGGC. This codes for CASSEWGRSYG. The whole CDR3 sequence reads CASSEWGRSYGYTF.

CDR3 residues: CSASSITQNEQFF. CDR3 bases read: TGCAGTGCTAGCTCCATAACCCAGAATGAG. The chain uses TRBV20-1 and TRBJ2-1; D is uncertain. With the read ending 3 residues before the CDR3 end, the germline J gene is used to fill in that end. Trimming cost V 3 bases and J 7 bases, with 13 bases left between them. The CDR3 is 13 amino acids. The germline V gene has CDR1 DFQATT and CDR2 SNEGSKA (reference sequence).

This clone is medium-sized by frequency. The read ends 3 residues shy of where the CDR3 ends; the end is completed using the germline J gene. The chain joins TRBV5-1 to TRBJ2-3; D is ambiguous. V was pared by 1 base and J by 0 bases, with 6 bases between. The CDR3 sequence is 14 residues long. The germline V gene has CDR1 SGHRS and CDR2 YFSETQ. This CDR3 reads CASSLNPSTDTQYF. CDR3 bases read: TGCGCCAGCAGCTTGAATCCGAGCACAGATACG.

As for this clone: From the germline J gene comes the end of the CDR3, since the read stops 3 residues before it. V usage is TRBV18 and J usage is TRBJ2-7; TRBD2 is a possible D gene (7 bases). V dropped 2 bases and J dropped 5 bases, with 13 bases sitting between them. CDR3 size: 14 residues. CDR1 and CDR2 (germline): KGHSH, LQKENI. CDR3 loop: CASSPGGGLDEQYF. The sequenced part of the CDR3 DNA is TGTGCCAGCTCACCAGGGGGGGGGCTAGACGAG.

With respect to this clone: Coverage ceases 3 residues before the CDR3 finishes, and the germline J gene fills in the end. The chain couples TRBV7-2 to TRBJ2-5; TRBD1 aligns across 9 bases. The CDR3 runs 15 residues. Per the germline V gene, CDR1 is SGHTA and CDR2 is FQGNSA. V lost 4 bases to trimming and J lost 4 bases; unmatched junction nucleotides: 7. CDR3 DNA, as far as it was read: TGTGCCAGCAGCTCTATAACAGGGGGCGCAGAGACC. Its translation is CASSSITGGAET. The CDR3, in full, reads CASSSITGGAETQYF.

Regarding this clone: The CDR3 extends 3 residues past the end of the read, so its final part is completed from the germline J gene. The chain combines TRBV18 with TRBJ1-1; D unresolved. Germline V gene data show CDR1 as KGHSH and CDR2 as LQKENI. V shed 8 bases and J shed 1 base, with 20 bases lying between them. The CDR3 spans 16 residues. The sequenced CDR3 bases are TGTGCCAGCCACACGTTGGTGTCAGCGAGGAACACTGAA. Translated: CASHTLVSARNTE. Given in full, the CDR3 is CASHTLVSARNTEAFF.

Points on this clone: The CDR3 is cut off 3 residues early in the read; its end comes from the germline J gene. V gene TRBV19 combines with J gene TRBJ1-2; D is possibly TRBD1 (5 bases). CDR1 and CDR2 from the germline V gene are LNHDA and SQIVND (reference sequence). The CDR3 is made up of 16 amino acids. Partial CDR3 DNA: TGTGCCAGTAGTAGAACCGGGACTAGCGGCTCCTACGAC. The encoded protein is CASSRTGTSGSYD. The whole CDR3 reads CASSRTGTSGSYDYTF.

As regards this clone: The CDR3 end falls 3 residues outside the read, so it is completed with the germline J gene. This chain uses TRBV5-8 with TRBJ2-2, with D maybe TRBD2 (6 bases). Trimming took off 9 bases at V and 4 bases at J, with 16 bases between the two ends. The CDR3 totals 14 residues. CDR1 is SGHTS, CDR2 YDEGEE, per germline. The CDR3 bases that were read are TGTGCCACCGTCCGGGGGTTTACCACCGGGGAG. Its translation is CATVRGFTTGE. The whole CDR3 protein reads CATVRGFTTGELFF.

CDR3 in amino acids: CAWSVQPDTQYF. Incomplete CDR3 DNA: TGTGCCTGGAGTGTACAACCAGATACG. The V call is TRBV30, the J call TRBJ2-3; D is unresolved. The read is 3 residues too short to cover the CDR3 end, so that end is filled in from the germline J gene. Trimming stripped 0 bases from V and 4 bases from J, with 5 bases between. Germline lookup yields CDR1 GTSNPN and CDR2 SVGIG (reference sequence). The CDR3 loop spans 12 amino acids.

On this clone itself: Read sequence stops 3 residues before the CDR3 end, and the germline J gene provides the missing end. V gene TRBV20-1 combines with J gene TRBJ1-2; 10 bases are shared with TRBD1. Per germline, CDR1 DFQATT and CDR2 SNEGSKA (reference sequence). Losses at the gene ends were 6 bases for V and 2 bases for J; bases not matched to a gene: 6. The CDR3 is made up of 14 amino acids. The CDR3 sequence is CSARQGAQNYGYTF. CDR3 bases read: TGCAGTGCACGACAGGGGGCGCAGAACTATGGC.

Of note for this clone: The junction does not match germline at one end; this may be a read error. The CDR3 end is not reached by the read, which stops 3 residues before it; the germline J gene fills it in. The same CDR3 arises from other DNA sequences in this sample as well. This sequence joins TRBV6-1 and TRBJ1-2; 11 bases fit TRBD1. Germline V gene sequence: CDR1 MNHNS, CDR2 SASEGT. This CDR3 comprises 16 residues. The CDR3 bases that were read are TGTGCCAGCAGTGAAGCGGGGACAGGGGGATATTATGGG. It encodes CASSEAGTGGYYG. In full, the CDR3 is CASSEAGTGGYYGYTF.

Note on this clone: The read ends 3 residues shy of where the CDR3 ends; the end is completed using the germline J gene. The chain has TRBV14 and TRBJ1-1, with D perhaps matching TRBD1 (6 bases). This CDR3 is built from 14 residues. The germline V gene encodes CDR1 SGHDN and CDR2 FVKESK. The ends were cut back, 4 bases at V and 3 bases at J, with 12 bases in the middle. CDR3 sequence: CASSPHKGDTEAFF. Partial CDR3 DNA: TGTGCCAGCAGCCCACATAAGGGGGACACTGAA. Variable domain in full (rest from reference TRBV14 and TRBJ1-1): EAGVTQFPSHSVIEKGQTVTLRCDPISGHDNLYWYRRVMGKEIKFLLHFVKESKQDESGMPNNRFLAERTGGTYSTLKVQPAELEDSGVYFCASSPHKGDTEAFFGQGTRLTVV.

For this clone: The read falls 3 residues short of the CDR3 end, and the missing part is taken from the germline J gene. This sequence joins TRBV6-2 or TRBV6-3 and TRBJ2-2, with TRBD1 as a possible D gene (5 bases). This CDR3 comprises 13 residues. With 10 bases removed from V and 6 bases from J, the gap between germline ends came to 15 bases. The germline CDR1 and CDR2 sequences are MNHEY and SVGEGT. The DNA read from the CDR3 is TGTGCCACCCTTGCGGTAGGGGCCGGGGAG. This translates into CATLAVGAGE. The whole CDR3 sequence reads CATLAVGAGELFF.

The CDR3 loop reads CASRATTGTKKYEQYF. The CDR3 DNA, read in part, is TGTGCCAGTAGGGCGACAACCGGGACAAAGAAATACGAG. V gene TRBV19 combines with J gene TRBJ2-7; D is perhaps TRBD1 (6 bases). Read coverage stops 3 residues before the CDR3 terminus; the germline J gene supplies the remainder. CDR3 length: 16 residues. V lost 6 bases and J lost 4, with 22 bases in between. Germline loops: CDR1 LNHDA, CDR2 SQIVND (reference sequence). Looking up the rest from reference TRBV19 and TRBJ2-7 gives the full variable domain: DGGITQSPKYLFRKEGQNVTLSCEQNLNHDAMYWYRQDPGQGLRLIYYSQIVNDFQKGDIAEGYSVSREKKESFPLTVTSAQKNPTAFYLCASRATTGTKKYEQYFGPGTRLTVT.

Turning to this clone: The sequenced fragment ends 3 residues before the CDR3 boundary, so the rest is inferred from the germline J gene. The chain links TRBV30 to TRBJ1-1; 11 nucleotides line up with TRBD1. Germline V gene sequence: CDR1 GTSNPN, CDR2 SVGIG (reference sequence). The CDR3 sequence is 13 residues long. J lost 1 base, V lost 8 bases, and 3 bases had no gene match. Partial CDR3 DNA: TGTGCCCTGGGGACAGGGGGGAACACTGAA. Its translation: CALGTGGNTE. The entire CDR3 reads CALGTGGNTEAFF.

With regard to this clone: The read comes to an end 3 residues before the CDR3 does, leaving the germline J gene to fill in the end. The chain carries TRBV12-3 or TRBV12-4 and TRBJ2-7; a weak D match, TRBD2 (6 bases). The CDR3 is 13 amino acids. The ends were cut back, 6 bases at V and 6 bases at J, with 15 bases in the middle. CDR3 sequence reads: CASSRFGGGEQYF. The CDR3 DNA, read in part, is TGTGCCAGCAGCCGGTTCGGGGGTGGCGAG.

In regard to this clone: The read is 3 residues too short to cover the CDR3 end, so that end is filled in from the germline J gene. The chain couples TRBV18 to TRBJ1-4; TRBD1 agrees at 8 bases. The CDR3 is 14 amino acids. Germline V gene data show CDR1 as KGHSH and CDR2 as LQKENI. Losses at the gene ends were 8 bases for V and 5 bases for J; bases not matched to a gene: 7. The CDR3 bases that were read are TGTGCCAGCACCCCGGGACAGGAGAATGAAAAA. It is translated as CASTPGQENEK. From start to end, the CDR3 is CASTPGQENEKLFF.